The entry below gives a single TCR beta chain sequence along with its context. This clonotype was seen at least ten times. The antigen this receptor binds is unknown. The sample holds no much larger clone one base away, and base qualities are not on file. Looking up the germline V gene yields CDR1 SGHRS and CDR2 YFSETQ. At the junction V is shortened by 0 bases and J by 4 bases, with 14 bases in between. Including the terminal cysteine and phenylalanine, the CDR3 comprises 15 residues. Only the CDR3 portion is preserved as DNA: 45 bases, with reading frame beginning at the first base. To prepare the library, 5' RACE was applied. Sequenced on an Illumina HiSeq 2000. A universal primer binding site was added through template switching, and the final cDNA carried a unique molecular identifier so that TCR cDNA molecules could be counted accurately. First-strand cDNA for TCR alpha and beta chains was synthesized from specific primers in the conserved constant-segment region. To control for contamination, every cDNA library was double barcoded, receiving both a SMART-Mk sample barcode and Illumina barcodes. TruSeq adapter sequences and Illumina sample barcodes were added in two successive PCR steps. TCR alpha and beta cDNA libraries were sequenced on the Illumina HiSeq platform with custom primers. Turning to the authors' computational methods: Unique molecular identifiers were extracted from raw reads with MiGEC, and CDR3 positions were determined with MiXCR. For each individual, recombination models were inferred using an EM algorithm with the repgenHMM and IGoR tools. The tcR package in R was used for shared clonotype analysis, with sharing normalized by the product of cloneset sizes. To study raw recombination without the effects of thymic and clonal selection, out-of-frame nonproductive sequences were analyzed. Starting from the raw public reads, TCRdb applied fastp trimming at Q25, assembled clones with MiXCR and retained in-frame beta chains. Records with the same CDR3 protein are collapsed into one entry carrying the most frequent genes and DNA. V and J calls and clone size were set by TCRdb, not the authors. The sample table holds hundreds of thousands of distinct CDR3 sequences, of which 9.4% were seen once. The top ten clones comprise 5% to 5.5% of the sample.

The entry originates in a study of identical twins (TCRdb year 2016). Study-wide context: TCR alpha and beta repertoires from monozygotic twins, unrelated adults of various ages and cord blood were deep-sequenced to test whether fetal clonotypes persist. To rule out contamination, replicate twin experiments were performed at different times with different library preparation protocols.

Every donor was a healthy Caucasian. Miltenyi CD45RO+ enrichment and human naive T-cell isolation kits were used to isolate memory (CD45RO+) and naive T cells from PBMC. The paper as a whole reports these results and caveats: Fewer insertions were carried by abundant cord blood beta clonotypes; a weaker similar trend was observed in young adult naive repertoires, while no such trend was observed in memory repertoires. Out-of-frame TCR alpha sharing in monozygotic twins was systematically underestimated by recombination models, whereas sharing between unrelated individuals was in agreement with the recombination models. Compared with coincidental sharing between unrelated individuals, an excess of low generation-probability sequences was observed among out-of-frame TCR alpha sequences shared between twins. Invariant T cells such as MAIT and iNKT could partly confound zero-insertion analyses, though diverse VJ usage argued against this for most clonotypes. Because the same donors could not be followed over many years, the conclusions relied on cross-sectional statistical analysis. A weaker excess of twin sharing was found in beta out-of-frame sequences because the signal-to-noise ratio was lowered by fewer shared sequences.

The source material was memory (CD45RO+) T cells sorted from blood. The cell subset or site label here, explained by the study, means: CD45RO+ enriched T cells. The rearrangement joined TRBV5-1 to TRBJ2-7; 6 matching bases give a weak D call of TRBD1. The source is a woman under 30 in good health. For the CDR3, the sequence is CASSLGDMAGYEQYF. The nucleotide sequence is TGCGCCAGCAGCTTGGGGGACATGGCTGGGTACGAGCAGTACTTC.